The 18 T cell receptor beta chains presented below share a single source sample, sequenced in a study of cytomegalovirus exposure and HLA in healthy donors. PCR amplification relied on 60 Vbeta primers (plus 13 Jbeta primers). Here immunoSEQ multiplex PCR was the method, and the copy in TCRdb shows in-frame clones only, minus some. Altogether some 95,000 clones are present, over 70% being singletons, with the ten largest covering approximately 5%. Sequencing input: PBMCs. These receptor sequences come from a woman in her thirties or forties in good health and CMV-seronegative.

V usage is TRBV13 and J usage is TRBJ1-3; D perhaps matches TRBD1 (5 bases). Trimming removed 0 bases from V and 0 bases from J, with 9 bases in between. This CDR3 region has 16 residues. The germline V gene encodes CDR1 PRHDT and CDR2 FYEKMQ (reference sequence). CDR3 nucleotide sequence: TGTGCCAGCAGCTTAGGGGGGGGAATCTCTGGAAACACCATATATTTT. It yields the protein CASSLGGGISGNTIYF.

The chain links TRBV6-6 to TRBJ1-2; possibly TRBD1 for D (5 bases). Between the trimmed V and J ends, which lost 8 bases and 3 bases, there was a span of 10 bases. Germline V gene sequence: CDR1 MNHNY, CDR2 SVGAGI (reference sequence). This CDR3 is 12 amino acids long. CDR3 nucleotides: TGTGCCAGCTCCGGGGGGGACTATGGCTACACCTTC. Translation gives CASSGGDYGYTF.

This clone turned up a few times. The genes are TRBV4-1 and TRBJ1-3; TRBD1 is a possible D gene (5 bases). The V end lost 1 base, the J end lost 4 bases, and 8 bases lay between the germline ends. The CDR3 loop spans 14 amino acids. Per germline, CDR1 MGHRA and CDR2 YSYEKL. As DNA, the CDR3 is TGCGCCAGCAGCCAAGGGGGCTTCGGAAACACCATATATTTT. Translated, it gives CASSQGGFGNTIYF.

The chain employs TRBV4-3 and TRBJ2-7; tentative D call: TRBD2 (6 bases). This CDR3 is 14 amino acids long. The V end was cut by 0 bases, the J end by 5 bases, with 11 bases between. Germline V gene lookup returns CDR1 LGHNA and CDR2 YSLEER. The CDR3 protein is CASSQDRGADEQYF. The CDR3 region has the DNA TGCGCCAGCAGCCAAGATCGCGGGGCGGACGAGCAGTACTTC.

The chain couples TRBV19 to TRBJ1-6; D might be TRBD1 (5 bases). V was clipped by 8 bases and J by 10 bases, with 15 bases between them. The CDR3 extends over 13 amino acids. Germline-derived CDR1 and CDR2 are LNHDA and SQIVND (reference sequence). Here the CDR3 DNA reads TGTGCCAGTCGCCTCGGGGACTGGTCACCCCTCCACTTT. As protein: CASRLGDWSPLHF.

This chain joins TRBV7-2 and TRBJ1-2, with no clear D. CDR3 length: 14 amino acids. CDR1 is SGHTA and CDR2 is FQGNSA in the germline V gene. The V and J ends lost 1 base and 2 bases respectively, with 8 bases between them. CDR3 nucleotides: TGTGCCAGCAGCTTAGTCTCTGGCAACTATGGCTACACCTTC. It encodes CASSLVSGNYGYTF.

The chain uses TRBV21-1 and TRBJ2-3; the table's D call TRBD2 went unverified against the DNA. TRBV21-1 is a recognized pseudogene. The CDR3 is 13 amino acids. CDR3 bases: TGTGCCAGCAGCAAAGGTCCTACAGATACGCAGTATTTT. Translated, it gives CASSKGPTDTQYF.

The J gene is TRBJ2-7, the V gene TRBV6-1; 8 bases are a match to TRBD1. V was clipped by 6 bases and J by 0 bases; unmatched bases: 7. This CDR3 contains 15 residues. Germline V gene sequence: CDR1 MNHNS, CDR2 SASEGT. CDR3 loop: CASRIVQGDSYEQYF. CDR3 nucleotide sequence: TGTGCCAGCAGGATCGTACAGGGGGACTCCTACGAGCAGTACTTC.

The rearrangement uses TRBV9 and TRBJ2-7; 7 bases are shared with TRBD2. V shed 4 bases, J shed 4 bases, and the junction held 11 bases outside the gene matches. Per the germline V gene, CDR1 is SGDLS and CDR2 is YYNGEE. The CDR3 runs 15 residues. The CDR3 is CASSPRVGDYYEQYF. CDR3 bases: TGTGCCAGCAGCCCCCGGGTGGGGGACTATTACGAGCAGTACTTC.

The V and J genes are TRBV2 and TRBJ1-6, with D tentatively TRBD1 (5 bases). This CDR3 comprises 14 residues. CDR1 and CDR2 from the germline V gene are SNHLY and FYNNEI. The ends were cut back, 5 bases at V and 10 bases at J, with 15 bases in the middle. CDR3 region: CASSYSKGNSPLHF. CDR3 coding DNA: TGTGCCAGCAGTTATAGTAAGGGGAACTCACCCCTCCACTTT.

This clone appeared a single time. The genes are TRBV4-1 and TRBJ2-2, with D possibly matching TRBD1 (5 bases). V lost 3 bases and J lost 5, with 16 bases in between. Germline V gene sequence: CDR1 MGHRA, CDR2 YSYEKL. The CDR3 has 16 residues. The CDR3 spells CASSQGHGSGTGELFF. In nucleotides, the CDR3 is TGCGCCAGCAGCCAGGGCCATGGGTCAGGGACCGGGGAGCTGTTTTTT.

The V gene is TRBV6-4, the J gene TRBJ1-2, with TRBD1 as a possible D gene (5 bases). CDR1 and CDR2 (germline): MRHNA, SNTAGT. The V gene lost 6 bases and the J gene lost 7 bases, with 18 bases spanning the gap. This CDR3 has 14 residues. The CDR3 is CASRRDSRIGGYTF. CDR3 sequence (DNA): TGTGCCAGCAGGAGGGACTCTAGAATCGGTGGCTACACCTTC.

The chain is built from TRBV4-2 and TRBJ2-5; possible D gene TRBD2, 5 bases. The CDR3 is 14 residues long. The V gene's germline CDR1 is LGHNA and CDR2 YNFKEQ. V was pared by 4 bases and J by 7 bases, with 16 bases between. CDR3 in amino acids: CASSPQLEKRTQYF. CDR3 bases: TGTGCCAGCAGCCCCCAACTAGAGAAGAGGACCCAGTACTTC.

CDR3 protein: CASSTPGSNNEQFF. In DNA, the CDR3 is TGTGCCAGCAGCACCCCCGGGAGCAACAATGAGCAGTTCTTC. The chain couples TRBV5-6 to TRBJ2-1; D is possibly TRBD2 (6 bases). CDR1 is SGHDT, CDR2 YYEEEE, per germline. The CDR3 consists of 14 residues. Between the trimmed V and J ends, which lost 4 bases and 5 bases, there was a span of 13 bases.

This chain connects TRBV18 to TRBJ1-5, with TRBD1 matching over 8 bases. CDR1 is KGHSH and CDR2 is LQKENI in the germline V gene. The junction had 5 bases not matched to a gene; V was cut back by 5 bases and J by 2 bases. The CDR3 length is 15 residues. As DNA, the CDR3 is TGTGCCAGCTCAGGACAGGGAGGGGGCAATCAGCCCCAGCATTTT. It codes for CASSGQGGGNQPQHF.

V gene TRBV9 combines with J gene TRBJ2-7, with TRBD2 identical over 11 bases. Germline V CDR1 and CDR2: SGDLS, YYNGEE. This CDR3 is built from 16 residues. J lost 2 bases, V lost 6 bases, and 10 bases had no gene match. The CDR3 is CASNSRLAGTTYEQYF. The CDR3 DNA reads as TGTGCCAGCAACTCAAGACTAGCGGGGACCACCTACGAGCAGTACTTC.

This sequence joins TRBV10-3 and TRBJ1-2, with D maybe TRBD1 (6 bases). This CDR3 has 14 residues. Germline V gene sequence: CDR1 ENHRY, CDR2 SYGVKD. V was trimmed by 4 bases and J by 8 bases, leaving 17 bases between them. In DNA form, the CDR3 reads TGTGCCATCAGTGGACAGGTCCCTGCTAGGGGCTACACCTTC. Translated, it gives CAISGQVPARGYTF.

The rearrangement uses TRBV5-1 and TRBJ2-3, with 10 bases matching TRBD2. In germline, CDR1 is SGHRS, CDR2 YFSETQ. Trimming cost V 6 bases and J 9 bases; bases outside gene matches: 1. The CDR3 length is 11 residues. CDR3 DNA sequence: TGCGCCAGCATTAGCGGGGGGACGCAGTATTTT. Its translation: CASISGGTQYF.